Sequencing of this T cell receptor (beta chain) was carried out in a study of blood T cell repertoires in COVID-19. Study at large: COVID-19 samples from acute and convalescent phases originated in the United States, Italy and Spain.

The authors' processing: Reference gene primer amplification gave estimated nucleated cell counts. Clones were read by immunoSEQ multiplex PCR, and TCRdb kept only the in-frame ones, dropping some. That table gives V, J and clone size, and the DNA gave D and trimming. The sample shows roughly 250,000 clones, approximately 88% of them seen only once. Participant age was roughly 18 to 100 years, and participants resided in fewer than 25 US areas. Germline V gene lookup returns CDR1 SGHRS and CDR2 YFSETQ. The CDR3 loop spans 16 amino acids. V was pared by 2 bases and J by 1 base, with 13 bases between. The sequencing input was PBMCs or T cells enriched from blood (not recorded which). The receptor's source is a woman aged 25 to 39 with acute COVID-19. This chain links TRBV5-1 with TRBJ2-1; D possibly corresponds to TRBD1 (5 bases). As DNA, the CDR3 is TGCGCCAGCAGCTTTCAGGGCTCCCTATCCTACAATGAGCAGTTCTTC. Amino acid sequence: CASSFQGSLSYNEQFF.